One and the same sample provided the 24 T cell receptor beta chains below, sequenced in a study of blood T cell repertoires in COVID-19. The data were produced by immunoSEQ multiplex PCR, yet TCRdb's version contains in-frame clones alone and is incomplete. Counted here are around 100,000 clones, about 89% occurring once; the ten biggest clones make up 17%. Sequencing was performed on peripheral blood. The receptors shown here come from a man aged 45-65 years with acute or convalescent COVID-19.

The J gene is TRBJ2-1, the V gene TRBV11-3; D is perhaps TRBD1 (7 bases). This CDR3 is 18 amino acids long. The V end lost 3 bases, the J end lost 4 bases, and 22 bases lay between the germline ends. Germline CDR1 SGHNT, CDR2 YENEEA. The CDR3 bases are TGTGCCAGCAGCTTGTTTGGCAGGGGGGCCGGAGGTTACAATGAGCAGTTCTTC. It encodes CASSLFGRGAGGYNEQFF.

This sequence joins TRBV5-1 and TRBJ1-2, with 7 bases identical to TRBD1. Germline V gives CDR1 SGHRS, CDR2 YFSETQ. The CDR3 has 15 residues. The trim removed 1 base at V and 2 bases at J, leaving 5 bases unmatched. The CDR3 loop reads CASSLRAGGNYGYTF. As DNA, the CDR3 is TGCGCCAGCAGCTTGAGGGCAGGGGGAAACTATGGCTACACCTTC.

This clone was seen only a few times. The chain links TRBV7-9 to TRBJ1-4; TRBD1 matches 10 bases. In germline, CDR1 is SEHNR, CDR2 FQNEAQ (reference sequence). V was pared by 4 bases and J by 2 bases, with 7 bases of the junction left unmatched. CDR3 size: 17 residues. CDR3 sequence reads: CASSSWTGGRTNEKLFF. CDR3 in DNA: TGTGCCAGCAGCTCGTGGACAGGGGGGAGGACTAATGAAAAACTGTTTTTT.

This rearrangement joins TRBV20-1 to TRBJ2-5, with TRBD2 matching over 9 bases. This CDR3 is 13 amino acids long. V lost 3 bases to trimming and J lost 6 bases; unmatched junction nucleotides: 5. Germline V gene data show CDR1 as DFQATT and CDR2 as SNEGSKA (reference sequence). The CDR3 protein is CSASSGGIKTQYF. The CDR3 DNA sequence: TGCAGTGCTAGTAGCGGGGGAATAAAGACCCAGTACTTC.

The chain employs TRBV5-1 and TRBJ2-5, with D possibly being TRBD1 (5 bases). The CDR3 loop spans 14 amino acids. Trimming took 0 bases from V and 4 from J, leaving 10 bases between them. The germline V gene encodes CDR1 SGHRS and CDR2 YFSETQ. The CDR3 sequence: CASSLEGQRETQYF. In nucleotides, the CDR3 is TGCGCCAGCAGCTTGGAGGGGCAGAGAGAGACCCAGTACTTC.

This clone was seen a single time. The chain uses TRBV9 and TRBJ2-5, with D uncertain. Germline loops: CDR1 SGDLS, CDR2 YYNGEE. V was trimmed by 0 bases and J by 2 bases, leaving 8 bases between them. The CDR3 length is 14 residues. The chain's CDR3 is CASSVVGSQETQYF. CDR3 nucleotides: TGTGCCAGCAGCGTAGTCGGTTCTCAAGAGACCCAGTACTTC. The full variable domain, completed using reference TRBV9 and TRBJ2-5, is DSGVTQTPKHLITATGQRVTLRCSPRSGDLSVYWYQQSLDQGLQFLIQYYNGEERAKGNILERFSAQQFPDLHSELNLSSLELGDSALYFCASSVVGSQETQYFGPGTRLLVL.

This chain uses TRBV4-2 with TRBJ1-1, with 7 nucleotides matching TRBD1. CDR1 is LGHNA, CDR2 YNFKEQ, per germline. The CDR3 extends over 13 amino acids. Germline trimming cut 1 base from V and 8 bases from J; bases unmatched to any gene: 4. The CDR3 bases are TGTGCCAGCAGCCAAGCCCGGGACAGAGAAGCTTTCTTT. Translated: CASSQARDREAFF.

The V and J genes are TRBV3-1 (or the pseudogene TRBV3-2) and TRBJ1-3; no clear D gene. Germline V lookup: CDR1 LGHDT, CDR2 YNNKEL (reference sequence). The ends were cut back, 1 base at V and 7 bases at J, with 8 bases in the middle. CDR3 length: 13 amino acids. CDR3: CASSQAPGNTIYF. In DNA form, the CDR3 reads TGTGCCAGCAGCCAAGCCCCGGGGAACACCATATATTTT.

Here the CDR3 reads CASSQERVPGDTQYF. CDR3 coding DNA: TGCGCCAGCAGCCAAGAGAGGGTCCCTGGGGATACGCAGTATTTT. The chain combines TRBV4-1 with TRBJ2-3; possible D gene TRBD2, 5 bases. Trimming took off 0 bases at V and 6 bases at J, with 13 bases between the two ends. From germline, CDR1 is MGHRA and CDR2 YSYEKL. The CDR3 contains 15 residues.

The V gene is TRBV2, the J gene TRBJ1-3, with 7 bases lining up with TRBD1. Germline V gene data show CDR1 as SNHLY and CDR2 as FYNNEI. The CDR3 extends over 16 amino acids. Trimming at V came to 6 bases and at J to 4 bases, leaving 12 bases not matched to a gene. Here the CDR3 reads CASSEGDRISGNTIYF. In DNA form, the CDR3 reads TGTGCCAGCAGCGAGGGGGACAGAATTTCCGGAAACACCATATATTTT. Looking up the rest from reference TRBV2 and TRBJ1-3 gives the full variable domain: EPEVTQTPSHQVTQMGQEVILRCVPISNHLYFYWYRQILGQKVEFLVSFYNNEISEKSEIFDDQFSVERPDGSNFTLKIRSTKLEDSAMYFCASSEGDRISGNTIYFGEGSWLTVV.

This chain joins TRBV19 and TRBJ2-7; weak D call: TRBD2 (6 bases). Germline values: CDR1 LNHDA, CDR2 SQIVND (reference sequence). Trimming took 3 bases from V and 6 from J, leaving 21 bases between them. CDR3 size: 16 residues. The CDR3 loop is CASSIRPGTPTAEQYF. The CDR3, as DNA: TGTGCCAGTAGTATTCGGCCCGGGACTCCAACGGCCGAGCAGTACTTC.

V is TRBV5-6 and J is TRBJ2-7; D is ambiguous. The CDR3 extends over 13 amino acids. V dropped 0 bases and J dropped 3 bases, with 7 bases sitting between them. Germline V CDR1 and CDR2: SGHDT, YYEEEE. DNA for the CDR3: TGTGCCAGCAGCTTGGTCGTCGGCTACGAGCAGTACTTC. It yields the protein CASSLVVGYEQYF. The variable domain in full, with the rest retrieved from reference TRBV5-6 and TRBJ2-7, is DAGVTQSPTHLIKTRGQQVTLRCSPKSGHDTVSWYQQALGQGPQFIFQYYEEEERQRGNFPDRFSGHQFPNYSSELNVNALLLGDSALYLCASSLVVGYEQYFGPGTRLTVT.

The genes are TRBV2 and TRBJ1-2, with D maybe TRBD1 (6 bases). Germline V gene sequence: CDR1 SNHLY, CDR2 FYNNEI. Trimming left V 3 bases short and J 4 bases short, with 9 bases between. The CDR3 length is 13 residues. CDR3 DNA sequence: TGTGCCAGCAGTGAGGACAGAAGCTATGGCTACACCTTC. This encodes CASSEDRSYGYTF.

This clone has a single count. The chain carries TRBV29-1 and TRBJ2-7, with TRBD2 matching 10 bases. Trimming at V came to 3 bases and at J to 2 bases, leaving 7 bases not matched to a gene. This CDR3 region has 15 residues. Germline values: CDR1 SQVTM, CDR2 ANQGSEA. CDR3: CSVDRLAGVTYEQYF. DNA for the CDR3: TGCAGCGTTGATCGGCTAGCGGGGGTTACCTACGAGCAGTACTTC.

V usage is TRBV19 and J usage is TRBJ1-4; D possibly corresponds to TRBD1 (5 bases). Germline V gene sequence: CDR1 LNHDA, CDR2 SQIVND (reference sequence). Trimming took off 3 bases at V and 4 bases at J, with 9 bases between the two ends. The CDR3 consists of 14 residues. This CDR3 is CASSMIGDNEKLFF. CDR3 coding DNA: TGTGCCAGTAGTATGATAGGGGATAATGAAAAACTGTTTTTT.

DNA of the CDR3: TGTGCCAGCAGTTACGCGGGGGTCAGTCCCCTCCACTTT. It yields the protein CASSYAGVSPLHF. The rearrangement uses TRBV6-5 and TRBJ1-6; tentatively, D is TRBD1 (5 bases). CDR1 is MNHEY, CDR2 SVGAGI, per germline. V was pared by 2 bases and J by 13 bases, with 12 bases between. The CDR3 extends over 13 amino acids.

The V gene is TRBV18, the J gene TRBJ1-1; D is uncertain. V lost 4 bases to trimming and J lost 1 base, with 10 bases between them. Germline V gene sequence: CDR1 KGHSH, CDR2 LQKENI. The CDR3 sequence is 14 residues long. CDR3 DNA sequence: TGTGCCAGCTCACTAGGAGGGCCGAACACTGAAGCTTTCTTT. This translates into CASSLGGPNTEAFF.

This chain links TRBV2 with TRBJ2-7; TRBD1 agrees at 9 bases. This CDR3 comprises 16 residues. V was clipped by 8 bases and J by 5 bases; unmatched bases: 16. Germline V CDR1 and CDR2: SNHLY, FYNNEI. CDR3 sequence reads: CASGGGLGTGSHEQYF. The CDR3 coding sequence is TGTGCCAGCGGAGGGGGGTTGGGGACAGGGTCTCACGAGCAGTACTTC.

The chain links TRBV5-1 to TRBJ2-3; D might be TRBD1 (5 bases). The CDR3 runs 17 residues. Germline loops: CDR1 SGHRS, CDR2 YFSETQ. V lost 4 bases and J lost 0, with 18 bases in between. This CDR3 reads CASSPQGLDGSTDTQYF. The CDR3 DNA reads TGCGCCAGCAGCCCGCAGGGTCTGGACGGGAGCACAGATACGCAGTATTTT. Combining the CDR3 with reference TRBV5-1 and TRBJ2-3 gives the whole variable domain KAGVTQTPRYLIKTRGQQVTLSCSPISGHRSVSWYQQTPGQGLQFLFEYFSETQRNKGNFPGRFSGRQFSNSRSEMNVSTLELGDSALYLCASSPQGLDGSTDTQYFGPGTRLTVL.

The CDR3 sequence is CASSMGLFSYEQYF. The DNA for the CDR3 is TGTGCCAGTAGTATGGGACTTTTCTCCTACGAGCAGTACTTC. This chain joins TRBV19 and TRBJ2-7; possible D gene TRBD2, 6 bases. Trimming left V 3 bases short and J 0 bases short, with 9 bases between. Germline loops: CDR1 LNHDA, CDR2 SQIVND (reference sequence). This CDR3 spans 14 amino acids.

CDR3 loop: CASSLAGQTNGEAFF. Here the CDR3 DNA reads TGCGCCAGCAGCTTGGCGGGACAGACTAACGGTGAAGCTTTCTTT. This chain joins TRBV5-1 and TRBJ1-1; TRBD1 agrees at 7 bases. The germline CDR1 and CDR2 sequences are SGHRS and YFSETQ. With 0 bases clipped from V and 7 bases from J, the junction kept 9 bases outside the gene matches. This CDR3 region has 15 residues. The full variable domain, completed using reference TRBV5-1 and TRBJ1-1, is KAGVTQTPRYLIKTRGQQVTLSCSPISGHRSVSWYQQTPGQGLQFLFEYFSETQRNKGNFPGRFSGRQFSNSRSEMNVSTLELGDSALYLCASSLAGQTNGEAFFGQGTRLTVV.

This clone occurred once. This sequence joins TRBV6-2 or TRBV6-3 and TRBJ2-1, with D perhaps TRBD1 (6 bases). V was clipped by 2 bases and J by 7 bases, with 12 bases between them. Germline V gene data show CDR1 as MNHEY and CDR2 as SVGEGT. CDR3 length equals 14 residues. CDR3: CASSYGGGQNEQFF. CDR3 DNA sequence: TGTGCCAGCAGTTACGGGGGCGGGCAGAATGAGCAGTTCTTC.

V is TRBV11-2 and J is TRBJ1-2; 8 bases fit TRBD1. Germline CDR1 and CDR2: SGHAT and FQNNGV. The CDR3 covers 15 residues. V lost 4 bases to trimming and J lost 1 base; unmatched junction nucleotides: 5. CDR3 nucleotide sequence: TGTGCCAGCAGCTCAAGGACAGGGAGTAACTATGGCTACACCTTC. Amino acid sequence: CASSSRTGSNYGYTF.

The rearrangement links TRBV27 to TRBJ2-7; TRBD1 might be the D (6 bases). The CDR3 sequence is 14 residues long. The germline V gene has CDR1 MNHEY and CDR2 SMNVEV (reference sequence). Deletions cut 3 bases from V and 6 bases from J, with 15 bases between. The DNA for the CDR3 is TGTGCCAGCAGTTTTCGGAGACAGGATTTCGAGCAGTACTTC. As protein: CASSFRRQDFEQYF.